This TCR beta chain was sequenced in a study of spatial heterogeneity in lung cancer. CDR1 is MDHEN and CDR2 is SYDVKM in the germline V gene. This CDR3 contains 14 residues. V lost 3 bases to trimming and J lost 2 bases, with 10 bases between them. TCRdb analysed the 5' RACE reads with MiXCR anew, one entry per CDR3 protein. The sample includes roughly 48,000 distinct CDR3 sequences, around 5.2% seen only once; the top ten take 11%. This clonotype was picked up many times. This sample's time point: sample taken at primary tumor resection. The sample here was PBMCs, taken at surgery. This sequence joins TRBV28 and TRBJ1-2; D is uncertain. This receptor was taken from a male donor with early-stage non-small cell lung cancer. CDR3 sequence (DNA): TGTGCCAGCAGTTTCCCGTACCTGAACTATGGCTACACCTTC. It is translated as CASSFPYLNYGYTF.